Listed below are T cell receptor beta chains from one sample, sequenced in a study of a mutant IDH1 vaccine in newly diagnosed glioma. Their specific antigens are unknown. Generated by immunoSEQ multiplex PCR, the TCRdb table keeps only in-frame clones and is missing some. This table holds over 50,000 clones, 70% to 90% found once. Material: PBMCs, obtained from a glioma patient whose treatment included an IDH1 peptide vaccine. All receptors derive from a woman in her 40s with glioma. Each CDR3 is given with its conserved first and last residue. A D gene is named only where the DNA matches it firmly. Where a row states a size, it is once, few, many or the class of an expanded clone; other rows omit it.

d_gene,abundance,j_gene,v_gene,CDR3nt,CDR3aa
TRBD1,once,TRBJ2-1,TRBV6-5,TGTGCCAGCAGGGCGGACAGGTCCAACTACAATGAGCAGTTCTTC,CASRADRSNYNEQFF
-,-,TRBJ1-4,TRBV6-5,TGTGCCAGCACAGTCCGAAGGGACGGTGAAAAACTGTTTTTT,CASTVRRDGEKLFF
TRBD2,once,TRBJ2-1,TRBV11-1,TGTGCCAGCAGCTTAGGGACTAGCGGCTACAATGAGCAGTTCTTC,CASSLGTSGYNEQFF
-,-,TRBJ2-7,TRBV30,TGTGCCTGGAGTCTTAATATGGGCGAGCAGTACTTC,CAWSLNMGEQYF
TRBD2,-,TRBJ2-1,TRBV13,TGTGCCAGCAGCTTTTGGGGACTAGCGGGATACAATGAGCAGTTCTTC,CASSFWGLAGYNEQFF
-,-,TRBJ1-5,TRBV28,TGTGCCAGCAGTCATGACACTACCTCCCGGCCCCAGCATTTT,CASSHDTTSRPQHF
-,-,TRBJ1-4,TRBV7-2,TGTGCCAGCAGCTTATTTCCGCCCGGGCCAGGGGCGAATGAAAAACTGTTTTTT,CASSLFPPGPGANEKLFF
TRBD1,-,TRBJ1-4,TRBV5-1,TGCGCCAGCAGTTCACAGACAGGGAGCGCAACTAATGAAAAACTGTTTTTT,CASSSQTGSATNEKLFF
TRBD2,-,TRBJ2-2,TRBV5-6,TGTGCCAGCAGCCATCAGGCTAGCGGGGGGAGCACCGGGGAGCTGTTTTTT,CASSHQASGGSTGELFF
-,-,TRBJ1-4,TRBV28,TGTGCCAGCGGAACAGGGTCTAATGAAAAACTGTTTTTT,CASGTGSNEKLFF
-,-,TRBJ2-5,TRBV11-1,TGTGCCAGCAGTCTTACTGTGATCTCCCAAGAGACCCAGTACTTC,CASSLTVISQETQYF
-,-,TRBJ1-4,TRBV5-4,TGTGCCAGCAGCTTGGGGACGACTCAGCAGACTAATGAAAAACTGTTTTTT,CASSLGTTQQTNEKLFF
-,-,TRBJ1-2,TRBV19,TGTGCCAGTAGGCCCGATGAGGCTAACTATGGCTACACCTTC,CASRPDEANYGYTF
TRBD1,-,TRBJ2-2,TRBV4-2,TGTGCCAGCAGCCATGCCGGTGACAGGGCCCTCACCGGGGAGCTGTTTTTT,CASSHAGDRALTGELFF
TRBD1,-,TRBJ1-5,TRBV28,TGTGCCAGCAGTCGAGACAGGGATCTCAATCAGCCCCAGCATTTT,CASSRDRDLNQPQHF
TRBD2,-,TRBJ2-7,TRBV25-1,TGTGCCACAACTAGCGGGGGGTACAACGAGCAGTACTTC,CATTSGGYNEQYF
-,-,TRBJ1-1,TRBV19,TGTGCCAGTAGTATAGACCCCCCGGGGACGTCTGAAGCTTTCTTT,CASSIDPPGTSEAFF
-,-,TRBJ1-1,TRBV5-1,TGCGCCAGCAGCTTCAGGGCTTCGGGGGGGAACACTGAAGCTTTCTTT,CASSFRASGGNTEAFF
-,-,TRBJ2-7,TRBV19,TGTGCCAGTAGTTCAGAGTCGTACTACGAGCAGTACTTC,CASSSESYYEQYF
TRBD1,-,TRBJ1-5,TRBV2,TGTGCCAGCAGTCTCGCCAGGGGGCTAAGTCAGCCCCAGCATTTT,CASSLARGLSQPQHF
-,-,TRBJ1-5,TRBV2,TGTGCCAGCAGTGAATTGGAGAATAGCAATCAGCCCCAGCATTTT,CASSELENSNQPQHF
TRBD1,-,TRBJ1-1,TRBV6-6,TGTGCCAGCAGTAGACAGGGGGTTCCTGGAGCTTTCTTT,CASSRQGVPGAFF
-,-,TRBJ1-1,TRBV15,TGTGCCACCAGCAGAGATCCTCAGGGTAACACTGAAGCTTTCTTT,CATSRDPQGNTEAFF
-,-,TRBJ1-2,TRBV19,TGTGCCAGTAGTACCCTTGGGGGGGTCGATGGCTACACCTTC,CASSTLGGVDGYTF
-,-,TRBJ2-6,TRBV7-9,TGTGCCAGCAGCCGGCTGGGATCTAGTGGGGCCAACGTCCTGACTTTC,CASSRLGSSGANVLTF
TRBD2,-,TRBJ2-3,TRBV18,TGTGCCAGCTCACGAGGGACTAGCGGGGGTCTGGACACGCAGTATTTT,CASSRGTSGGLDTQYF
-,-,TRBJ2-2,TRBV27,TGTGCCAGCAGTTTATTGGGGAACACCGGGGAGCTGTTTTTT,CASSLLGNTGELFF
-,-,TRBJ2-6,TRBV5-1,TGCGCCAGCAACCCAAAGGGCGGGGCCAACGTCCTGACTTTC,CASNPKGGANVLTF
-,-,TRBJ2-5,TRBV29-1,TGCAGCGTTGAAACCGCCGGGGACCAAGAGACCCAGTACTTC,CSVETAGDQETQYF
TRBD2,-,TRBJ2-3,TRBV25-1,TGTGCCAGCAGTGAAAGGGTCAGCGGGGGAAAGGCAGATACGCAGTATTTT,CASSERVSGGKADTQYF
-,-,TRBJ2-7,TRBV7-2,TGTGCCAGCAGCTTAGCAGAACGCTACGAGCAGTACTTC,CASSLAERYEQYF
-,few,TRBJ1-1,TRBV2,TGTGCCAGCAGTGAATTGGCAGGGTTGAACACTGAAGCTTTCTTT,CASSELAGLNTEAFF
-,-,TRBJ2-3,TRBV18,TGTGCCAGCTCCCCTGGGGTCGACCCAGGGGATACGCAGTATTTT,CASSPGVDPGDTQYF
-,-,TRBJ1-1,TRBV6-6,TGTGCCAGCAGTTACTATAGCGGAGGGGAAGCTTTCTTT,CASSYYSGGEAFF
-,once,TRBJ2-3,TRBV30,TGTGCCTGGAGTGTCTTCACAGATACGCAGTATTTT,CAWSVFTDTQYF
-,-,TRBJ1-2,TRBV5-6,TGTGCCAGCAGGGCCAGCGGGGGGGTCGGCTACACCTTC,CASRASGGVGYTF
-,-,TRBJ2-7,TRBV5-1,TGCGCCAGCAGCTTAGGACCTAAGGCGGGCGAGCAGTACTTC,CASSLGPKAGEQYF
-,-,TRBJ1-5,TRBV2,TGTGCCAGCAGTGAACCTACGGGGGGCTGGAGCAATCAGCCCCAGCATTTT,CASSEPTGGWSNQPQHF
-,-,TRBJ2-3,TRBV11-2,TGTGCCAGCAGCTTATCCCTAAATCCGATTGGGGGTACGCAGTATTTT,CASSLSLNPIGGTQYF